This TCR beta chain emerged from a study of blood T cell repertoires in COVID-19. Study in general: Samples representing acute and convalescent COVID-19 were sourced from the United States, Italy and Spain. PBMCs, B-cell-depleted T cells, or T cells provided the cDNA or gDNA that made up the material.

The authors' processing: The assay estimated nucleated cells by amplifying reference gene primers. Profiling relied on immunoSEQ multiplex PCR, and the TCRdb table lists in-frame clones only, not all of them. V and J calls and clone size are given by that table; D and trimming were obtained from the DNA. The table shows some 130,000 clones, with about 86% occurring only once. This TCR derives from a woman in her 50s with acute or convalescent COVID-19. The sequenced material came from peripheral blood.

CDR3 protein: CASSQTGSNEKLFF. CDR3 coding DNA: TGTGCCAGCAGCCAGACAGGCTCAAATGAAAAACTGTTTTTT. This sequence joins TRBV3-1 (or the pseudogene TRBV3-2) and TRBJ1-4; weak D call: TRBD1 (6 bases). Germline V gene data show CDR1 as LGHDT and CDR2 as YNNKEL (reference sequence). With 3 bases removed from V and 5 bases from J, the gap between germline ends came to 10 bases. This CDR3 spans 14 amino acids.